This T cell receptor beta chain came from a study of blood T cell repertoires in COVID-19. The junction had 5 bases not matched to a gene; V was cut back by 1 base and J by 7 bases. Germline CDR1 reads SNHLY; CDR2 reads FYNNEI. The CDR3 consists of 14 residues. Clones were sequenced by immunoSEQ multiplex PCR, and TCRdb holds only the in-frame ones, with some missing. Here the sample spans roughly 69,000 clones, 88% being singletons. The receptor's source is a human donor in a cohort sampled during active COVID-19. Material: peripheral blood. V usage is TRBV2 and J usage is TRBJ2-5, with 8 bases fitting TRBD2. The CDR3 reads CASSEGTSSLTQYF. CDR3 nucleotide sequence: TGTGCCAGCAGTGAAGGGACTAGCAGCTTGACCCAGTACTTC.